This is a list of T cell receptor beta chains from one sample in a study of GPR56 and killer-like receptors on CD4 memory cells. TCRdb re-called the reads and gives one entry per CDR3 protein, without DNA. Here the sample table reports 2,400 or so distinct CDR3 sequences. The sequenced material came from memory CD4+ T cells from blood. The receptors derive from a human donor in good health. Each CDR3 is given with its conserved first and last residue. Rows give clone size only sometimes, using once, few, many, or a class for an expanded clone.

j_gene: TRBJ1-1
v_gene: TRBV11-3
len: 14
abundance: NA
CDR3aa: CASSPGQGNTEAFF

j_gene: TRBJ1-2
v_gene: TRBV27
len: 15
abundance: medium-sized
CDR3aa: CATARTAQGSYGYTF

j_gene: TRBJ1-1
v_gene: TRBV14
len: 13
abundance: NA
CDR3aa: CASSHGLNTEAFF

j_gene: TRBJ1-3
v_gene: TRBV11-2
len: 15
abundance: NA
CDR3aa: CASSPRGLRSNTIYF

j_gene: TRBJ1-2
v_gene: TRBV20-1
len: 12
abundance: NA
CDR3aa: CSATNQRYGYTF

j_gene: TRBJ2-6
v_gene: TRBV11-2
len: 18
abundance: medium-sized
CDR3aa: CASSLLTGPFSGANVLTF

j_gene: TRBJ1-5
v_gene: TRBV18
len: 16
abundance: medium-sized
CDR3aa: CASSPRQGAGNQPQHF

j_gene: TRBJ1-2
v_gene: TRBV11-2
len: 14
abundance: NA
CDR3aa: CASSFSAGDYGYTF

j_gene: TRBJ2-3
v_gene: TRBV7-9
len: 15
abundance: NA
CDR3aa: CASSAPGTLRDTQYF

j_gene: TRBJ1-6
v_gene: TRBV5-4
len: 13
abundance: medium-sized
CDR3aa: CASSPGNNSPLHF

j_gene: TRBJ2-5
v_gene: TRBV12-3/TRBV12-4
len: 13
abundance: NA
CDR3aa: CASSTSGRVTQYF

j_gene: TRBJ1-1
v_gene: TRBV10-3
len: 13
abundance: medium-sized
CDR3aa: CAISESWNTEAFF

j_gene: TRBJ2-7
v_gene: TRBV20-1
len: 13
abundance: NA
CDR3aa: CSATAPPRWEQYF

j_gene: TRBJ2-1
v_gene: TRBV6-2/TRBV6-3
len: 13
abundance: large
CDR3aa: CASSYQLYNEQFF

j_gene: TRBJ1-2
v_gene: TRBV12-3/TRBV12-4
len: 15
abundance: NA
CDR3aa: CASSSQEGRGYGYTF

j_gene: TRBJ2-2
v_gene: TRBV19
len: 16
abundance: NA
CDR3aa: CASKDGWTGYTGELFF

j_gene: TRBJ2-1
v_gene: TRBV5-5
len: 13
abundance: NA
CDR3aa: CASSFGTANSQFF

j_gene: TRBJ2-1
v_gene: TRBV30
len: 14
abundance: medium-sized
CDR3aa: CAWNLGLHINEQFF

j_gene: TRBJ1-3
v_gene: TRBV6-2/TRBV6-3
len: 14
abundance: NA
CDR3aa: CASTPGQGVNTIYF

j_gene: TRBJ2-2
v_gene: TRBV13
len: 17
abundance: NA
CDR3aa: CASSPPGQGVNTGELFF

j_gene: TRBJ1-3
v_gene: TRBV7-2
len: 12
abundance: medium-sized
CDR3aa: CASSWGRNTIYF

j_gene: TRBJ2-2
v_gene: TRBV5-4
len: 15
abundance: medium-sized
CDR3aa: CASSAGTDLPGELFF

j_gene: TRBJ2-5
v_gene: TRBV20-1
len: 17
abundance: NA
CDR3aa: CSAPPNGPPRFGETQYF

j_gene: TRBJ2-7
v_gene: TRBV5-1
len: 14
abundance: NA
CDR3aa: CASSSWTDSYEQYF

j_gene: TRBJ2-1
v_gene: TRBV7-3
len: 16
abundance: medium-sized
CDR3aa: CASSTQTSGRNNEQFF

j_gene: TRBJ1-2
v_gene: TRBV5-6
len: 16
abundance: NA
CDR3aa: CASIPDKGQGNYGYTF

j_gene: TRBJ1-2
v_gene: TRBV7-9
len: 15
abundance: large
CDR3aa: CASSSLRSSLIGYTF

j_gene: TRBJ2-2
v_gene: TRBV6-1
len: 23
abundance: NA
CDR3aa: CASKPAGRIGEQYFGPGTGELFF

j_gene: TRBJ1-2
v_gene: TRBV9
len: 14
abundance: NA
CDR3aa: CASSVDRGNYGYTF

j_gene: TRBJ1-1
v_gene: TRBV6-2/TRBV6-3
len: 14
abundance: medium-sized
CDR3aa: CASKGDSMNTEAFF

j_gene: TRBJ2-3
v_gene: TRBV27
len: 14
abundance: large
CDR3aa: CASSPDRGTDTQYF

j_gene: TRBJ1-1
v_gene: TRBV11-1
len: 16
abundance: medium-sized
CDR3aa: CASSPDRVFPNTEAFF

j_gene: TRBJ2-6
v_gene: TRBV6-1
len: 18
abundance: medium-sized
CDR3aa: CASSEVPSQGTGANVLTF

j_gene: TRBJ2-3
v_gene: TRBV29-1
len: 13
abundance: medium-sized
CDR3aa: CSHPRENTDTQYF

j_gene: TRBJ2-5
v_gene: TRBV6-7
len: 20
abundance: NA
CDR3aa: CASSYPGGGRLRLGGETQYF

j_gene: TRBJ1-4
v_gene: TRBV4-2
len: 13
abundance: NA
CDR3aa: CASSPMNNEKLFF

j_gene: TRBJ2-7
v_gene: TRBV6-2/TRBV6-3
len: 15
abundance: medium-sized
CDR3aa: CASSPSGRGNYEQYF

j_gene: TRBJ1-6
v_gene: TRBV2
len: 14
abundance: NA
CDR3aa: CASNVRSYNSPLHF

j_gene: TRBJ1-4
v_gene: TRBV5-1
len: 14
abundance: NA
CDR3aa: CASGAGTGDEKLFF

j_gene: TRBJ1-3
v_gene: TRBV19
len: 14
abundance: medium-sized
CDR3aa: CASSSRGSGNTIYF

j_gene: TRBJ1-1
v_gene: TRBV4-1
len: 15
abundance: NA
CDR3aa: CASRHPGRRNTEAFF

j_gene: TRBJ2-4
v_gene: TRBV13
len: 14
abundance: medium-sized
CDR3aa: CASSTDRVNSIQYF

j_gene: TRBJ2-2
v_gene: TRBV20-1
len: 16
abundance: NA
CDR3aa: CSARDWAGLRTGELFF

j_gene: TRBJ1-5
v_gene: TRBV6-6
len: 14
abundance: large
CDR3aa: CASRTPGGNQPQHF

j_gene: TRBJ2-5
v_gene: TRBV24-1
len: 15
abundance: medium-sized
CDR3aa: CATSDPSGAQETQYF

j_gene: TRBJ2-7
v_gene: TRBV19
len: 19
abundance: medium-sized
CDR3aa: CASSITGTGTFTSLYEQYF

j_gene: TRBJ2-7
v_gene: TRBV24-1
len: 13
abundance: medium-sized
CDR3aa: CATSDRQGYEQYF

j_gene: TRBJ2-1
v_gene: TRBV28
len: 16
abundance: medium-sized
CDR3aa: CASSTAGTQRHNEQFF